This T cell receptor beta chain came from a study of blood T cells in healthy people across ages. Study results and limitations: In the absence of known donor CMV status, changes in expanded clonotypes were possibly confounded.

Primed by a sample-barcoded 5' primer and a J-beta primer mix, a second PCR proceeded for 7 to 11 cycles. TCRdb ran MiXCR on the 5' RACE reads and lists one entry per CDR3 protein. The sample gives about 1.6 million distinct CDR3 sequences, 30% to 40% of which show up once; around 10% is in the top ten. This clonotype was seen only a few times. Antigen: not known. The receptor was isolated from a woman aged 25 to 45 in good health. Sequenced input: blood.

The CDR3: CSASRGRNSPLHF. DNA of the CDR3: TGCAGTGCTAGCAGAGGCCGGAATTCACCCCTCCACTTT. This sequence joins TRBV20-1 and TRBJ1-6; D is ambiguous. Germline loops: CDR1 DFQATT, CDR2 SNEGSKA (reference sequence). The V end was cut by 3 bases, the J end by 7 bases, with 10 bases between. This CDR3 contains 13 residues.